The present T cell receptor (beta chain) was sequenced within a study of T cell repertoires in cytomegalovirus infection. TCRdb reanalysed the reads using MiXCR and keeps one entry per CDR3 protein. Of fewer than 850,000 distinct CDR3 sequences in the sample, about 28% were seen once. About this clonotype: Its specificity is not known. Germline is not matched at one junction end, which may reflect a read error.

This CDR3 comprises 15 residues. Germline V gene sequence: CDR1 ENHRY, CDR2 SYGVKD. The clonotype comes from a human donor in good health (CMV status not recorded). Some clones in this sample may be carry-over from other donors' samples. The sample in question was cultured CD8+ T cells from PBMCs, obtained from culture after CMV antigen stimulation. V is TRBV10-3 and J is TRBJ1-4; a possible D gene is TRBD1 (5 bases). The CDR3 DNA follows: TGTGCCATCAGTGATGGGAGGGGCCAGAATGAAAATCTGTTTTTT. Amino acids: CAISDGRGQNENLFF.